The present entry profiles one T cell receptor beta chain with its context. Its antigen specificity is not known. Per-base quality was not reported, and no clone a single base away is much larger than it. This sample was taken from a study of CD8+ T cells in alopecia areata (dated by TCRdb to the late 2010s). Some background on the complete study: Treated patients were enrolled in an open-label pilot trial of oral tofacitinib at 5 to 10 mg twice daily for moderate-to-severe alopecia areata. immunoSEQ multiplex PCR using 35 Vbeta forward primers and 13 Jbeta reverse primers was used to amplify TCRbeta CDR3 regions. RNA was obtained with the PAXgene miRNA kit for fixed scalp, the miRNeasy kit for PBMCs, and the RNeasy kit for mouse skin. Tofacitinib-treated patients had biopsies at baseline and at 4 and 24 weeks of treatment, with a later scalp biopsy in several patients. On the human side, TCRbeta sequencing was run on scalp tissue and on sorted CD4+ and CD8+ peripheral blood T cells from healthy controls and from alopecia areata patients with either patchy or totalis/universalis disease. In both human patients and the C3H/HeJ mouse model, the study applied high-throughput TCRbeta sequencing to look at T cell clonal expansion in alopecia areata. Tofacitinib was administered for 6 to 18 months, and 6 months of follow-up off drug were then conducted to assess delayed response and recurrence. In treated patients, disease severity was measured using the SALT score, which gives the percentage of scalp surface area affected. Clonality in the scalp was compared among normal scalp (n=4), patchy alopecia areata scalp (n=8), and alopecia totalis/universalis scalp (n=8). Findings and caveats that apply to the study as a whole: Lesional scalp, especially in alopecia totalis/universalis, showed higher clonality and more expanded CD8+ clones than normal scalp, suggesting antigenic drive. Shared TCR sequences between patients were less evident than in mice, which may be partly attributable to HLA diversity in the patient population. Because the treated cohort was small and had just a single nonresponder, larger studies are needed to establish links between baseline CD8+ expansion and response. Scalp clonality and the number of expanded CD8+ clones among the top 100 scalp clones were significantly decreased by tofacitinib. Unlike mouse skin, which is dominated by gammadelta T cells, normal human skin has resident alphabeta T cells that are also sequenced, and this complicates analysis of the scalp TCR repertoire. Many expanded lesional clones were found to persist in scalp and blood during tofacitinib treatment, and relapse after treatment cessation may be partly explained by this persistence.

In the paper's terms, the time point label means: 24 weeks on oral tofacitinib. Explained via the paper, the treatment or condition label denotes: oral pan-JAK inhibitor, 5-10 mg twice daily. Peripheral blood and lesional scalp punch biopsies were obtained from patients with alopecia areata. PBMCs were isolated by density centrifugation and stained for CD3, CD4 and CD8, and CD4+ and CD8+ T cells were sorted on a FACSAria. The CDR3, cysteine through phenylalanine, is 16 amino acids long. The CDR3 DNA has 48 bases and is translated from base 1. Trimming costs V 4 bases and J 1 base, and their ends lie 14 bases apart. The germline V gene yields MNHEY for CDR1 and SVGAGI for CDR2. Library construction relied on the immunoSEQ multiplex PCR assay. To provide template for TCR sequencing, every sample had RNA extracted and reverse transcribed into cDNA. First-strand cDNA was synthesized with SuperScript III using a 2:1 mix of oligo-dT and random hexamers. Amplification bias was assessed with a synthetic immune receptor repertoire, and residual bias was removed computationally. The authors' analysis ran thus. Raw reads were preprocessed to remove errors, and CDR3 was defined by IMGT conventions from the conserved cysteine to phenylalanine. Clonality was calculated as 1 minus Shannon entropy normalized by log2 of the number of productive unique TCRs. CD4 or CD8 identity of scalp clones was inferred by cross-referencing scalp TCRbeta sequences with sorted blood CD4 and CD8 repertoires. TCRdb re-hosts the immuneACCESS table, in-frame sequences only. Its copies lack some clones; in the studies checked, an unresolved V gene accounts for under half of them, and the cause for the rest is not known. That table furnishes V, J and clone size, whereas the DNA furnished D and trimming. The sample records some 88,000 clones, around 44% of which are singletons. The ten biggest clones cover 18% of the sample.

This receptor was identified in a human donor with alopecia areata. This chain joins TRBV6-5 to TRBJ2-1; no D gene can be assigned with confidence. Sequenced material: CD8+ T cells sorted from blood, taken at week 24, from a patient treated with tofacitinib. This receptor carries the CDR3 CASSFVGGSSYNEQFF. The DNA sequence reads TGTGCCAGCAGTTTCGTGGGCGGATCATCCTACAATGAGCAGTTCTTC.